Below are 3 T cell receptor beta chains sequenced from a single sample in a study of blood T cells in healthy people across ages. Primers used in a second PCR of about 6 to 11 cycles were a sample-barcoded 5' primer and a J-beta primer mix. A single record per CDR3 protein comes from TCRdb applying MiXCR to the 5' RACE reads. The sample holds 910,000 or so distinct CDR3 sequences; just over 50% are singletons and the top ten take 20% to 25%. Material for sequencing was blood. The receptors were gathered from a woman aged 55-70 years in good health.

The chain couples TRBV12-3 or TRBV12-4 to TRBJ2-1; weak D call: TRBD2 (6 bases). V gave up 6 bases and J gave up 8 bases, with 20 bases separating them. The CDR3 extends over 15 amino acids. DNA of the CDR3: TGTGCCAGCAGGGGACTTGCGAGAGATTTCTATGAGCAGTTCTTC. Protein product: CASRGLARDFYEQFF.

In its sample, this clonotype was seen a few times. The chain carries TRBV5-1 and TRBJ2-1; D tentatively reads TRBD1 or TRBD2 (5 bases each). Germline V lookup: CDR1 SGHRS, CDR2 YFSETQ. The CDR3 runs 16 residues. Trimming took off 4 bases at V and 0 bases at J, with 14 bases between the two ends. The CDR3: CASSHEGLSSYNEQFF. The CDR3 region has the DNA TGCGCCAGCAGCCATGAGGGGCTCAGCTCCTACAATGAGCAGTTCTTC. The full variable domain, in which reference TRBV5-1 and TRBJ2-1 provide the parts outside the CDR3, is KAGVTQTPRYLIKTRGQQVTLSCSPISGHRSVSWYQQTPGQGLQFLFEYFSETQRNKGNFPGRFSGRQFSNSRSEMNVSTLELGDSALYLCASSHEGLSSYNEQFFGPGTRLTVL.

The V call is TRBV4-1, the J call TRBJ2-5; D ambiguous. CDR1 and CDR2 from the germline V gene are MGHRA and YSYEKL. The ends were cut back, 0 bases at V and 1 base at J, with 6 bases in the middle. This CDR3 has 14 amino acids. CDR3 protein: CASSQEPLQETQYF. The CDR3 bases are TGCGCCAGCAGCCAAGAACCTCTCCAAGAGACCCAGTACTTC.